This T cell receptor (beta chain) was recorded in a study of T cells in Graves' hyperthyroidism and ophthalmopathy. Overall study context: Prior to any treatment, at the point of initial diagnosis, peripheral blood was collected.

Each ophthalmopathy patient scored at least 3 on the Clinical Activity Score and at least 4 on NOSPECS grade, with duration under 3 months. With 0 bases clipped from V and 11 bases from J, the junction kept 6 bases outside the gene matches. Germline CDR1 reads LGHNA; CDR2 reads YSLEER. The CDR3 totals 13 residues. This clonotype was observed many times. Its antigen is still unknown. Researchers amplified the TCR beta CDR3 regions from RNA transcripts. Carried out on the TCR CDR3, a first-round RT-PCR used the HTBI primer set. TCRdb ran MiXCR on the multiplex PCR reads and lists one entry per CDR3 protein. The sample holds 300,000 to 350,000 distinct CDR3 sequences; 15% to 20% are singletons and the top ten take roughly 16%. General observations from the study: Blood also carried most thyroid clonotypes expanded above 0.001.

The V and J genes are TRBV4-3 and TRBJ1-1; 7 nucleotides align to TRBD1. The specimen sequenced was blood. This clonotype was sampled from a woman in her forties with Graves' ophthalmopathy. The CDR3 DNA reads TGCGCCAGCAGCCAAGAAAACAGGGGAGCGGCTTTCTTT. Residues: CASSQENRGAAFF.